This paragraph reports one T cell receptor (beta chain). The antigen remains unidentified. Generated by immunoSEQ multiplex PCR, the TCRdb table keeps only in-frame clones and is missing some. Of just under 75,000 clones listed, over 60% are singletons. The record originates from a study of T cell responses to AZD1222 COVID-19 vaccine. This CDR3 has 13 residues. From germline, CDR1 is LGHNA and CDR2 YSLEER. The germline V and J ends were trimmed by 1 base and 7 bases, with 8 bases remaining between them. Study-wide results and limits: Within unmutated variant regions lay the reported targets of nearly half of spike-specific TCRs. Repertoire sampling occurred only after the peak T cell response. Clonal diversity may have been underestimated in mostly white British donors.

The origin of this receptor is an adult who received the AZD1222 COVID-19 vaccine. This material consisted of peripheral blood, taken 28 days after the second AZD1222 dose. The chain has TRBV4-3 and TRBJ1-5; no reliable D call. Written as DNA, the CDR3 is TGCGCCAGCAGCCAAGCAGTGGGGCAGCCCCAGCATTTT. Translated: CASSQAVGQPQHF.